A selection of T cell receptor beta chains follows, all from one sample in a study of shared clonotypes between healthy human individuals. TCRdb's table, derived via immunoSEQ multiplex PCR, lists solely in-frame clones and lacks some. This table holds 850,000 to 1,200,000 clones, roughly 80% found once. The sequenced sample consisted of memory CD4+ T cells sorted from blood. The origin of the receptors is a man aged 18 to 30 in good health. Each CDR3 is given with its conserved first and last residue. The D gene is left open where the match is weak. Expanded clones get a size class; other rows say once, few or many, or leave the size out.

>TRBV12-5|TRBJ2-7|.|.
CAPGRSSPLRQRGYEQYF
TGTGCCCCCGGGCGCTCCTCTCCCCTGAGACAACGGGGCTACGAGCAGTACTTC
>TRBV13|TRBJ2-1|medium-sized|.
CASSLGMGLNEQFF
TGTGCCAGCAGCTTAGGTATGGGCTTAAATGAGCAGTTCTTC
>TRBV28|TRBJ2-3|.|.
CASSSLLDTQYF
TGTGCCAGCAGTTCCCTCCTAGATACGCAGTATTTT
>TRBV5-4|TRBJ2-3|.|TRBD2
CASSPASGSSDTQYF
TGTGCCAGCAGCCCAGCTAGCGGGAGTTCAGATACGCAGTATTTT
>TRBV2|TRBJ1-5|.|.
CASSDFGSGAPNQPQHF
TGTGCCAGCAGTGACTTTGGGAGCGGGGCCCCGAATCAGCCCCAGCATTTT
>TRBV5-1|TRBJ1-5|.|.
CASSLDATVNQPQHF
TGCGCCAGCAGCTTGGATGCGACGGTAAATCAGCCCCAGCATTTT
>TRBV6-1|TRBJ1-3|.|.
CASSDRQANSGNTIYF
TGTGCCAGCAGTGACCGACAGGCAAACTCTGGAAACACCATATATTTT
>TRBV5-4|TRBJ2-7|.|TRBD2
CASSLGLAGQSEQYF
TGTGCCAGCAGCTTGGGGCTAGCGGGTCAATCCGAGCAGTACTTC
>TRBV5-1|TRBJ2-7|many|.
CASSLGFGSEQYF
TGCGCCAGCAGCTTGGGATTCGGGTCCGAGCAGTACTTC
>TRBV5-1|TRBJ2-7|.|.
CASSLDGGQVNEQYF
TGCGCCAGCAGCTTGGACGGGGGGCAAGTGAACGAGCAGTACTTC
>TRBV5-1|TRBJ2-7|.|.
CASSLQGGIDEQYF
TGCGCCAGCAGCTTACAAGGGGGTATCGACGAGCAGTACTTC
>TRBV27|TRBJ1-4|once|TRBD1
CASSTRSGGQRELFF
TGTGCCAGCAGTACTAGATCAGGGGGGCAAAGAGAACTGTTTTTT
>TRBV29-1|TRBJ2-2|.|.
CSVTGVANTGELFF
TGCAGCGTCACGGGAGTCGCGAACACCGGGGAGCTGTTTTTT
>TRBV18|TRBJ1-1|once|TRBD1
CASSPRQGVNTEAFF
TGTGCCAGCTCACCGCGACAGGGGGTAAACACTGAAGCTTTCTTT
>TRBV19|TRBJ2-7|.|.
CASSNKGRSYEQYF
TGTGCCAGTAGTAACAAGGGACGGTCCTACGAGCAGTACTTC
>TRBV6-6|TRBJ1-2|few|.
CASSYWGATNNYGYTF
TGTGCCAGCAGTTACTGGGGGGCGACGAATAACTATGGCTACACCTTC
>TRBV5-1|TRBJ2-1|.|TRBD2
CASSLGLAGGNAPEQFF
TGCGCCAGCAGCTTGGGACTAGCGGGGGGGAACGCCCCTGAGCAGTTCTTC
>TRBV25-1|TRBJ1-2|.|TRBD1
CASSPGQGHGYTF
TGTGCCAGCAGCCCCGGACAGGGCCATGGCTACACCTTC
>TRBV2|TRBJ1-2|.|.
CASSEGPRGNYGYTF
TGTGCCAGCAGTGAAGGCCCCAGAGGTAACTATGGCTACACCTTC
>TRBV19|TRBJ1-1|.|.
CASSITGGSSFSAEAFF
TGTGCCAGTAGTATCACTGGGGGTTCATCATTTTCTGCTGAAGCTTTCTTT
>TRBV7-2|TRBJ2-3|.|.
CASSLGPADTQYF
TGTGCCAGCAGCTTAGGGCCGGCCGATACGCAGTATTTT
>TRBV7-8|TRBJ2-5|once|.
CASSLAAHRVEQTQYF
TGTGCCAGCAGCTTAGCGGCACACCGGGTCGAGCAGACCCAGTACTTC
>TRBV28|TRBJ2-2|.|.
CASSSFRGAGELFF
TGTGCCAGCAGTTCATTCAGGGGAGCCGGGGAGCTGTTTTTT
>TRBV5-1|TRBJ2-5|many|TRBD2
CASSSRTSGSSETQYF
TGCGCCAGCAGCAGTCGGACTAGCGGGAGTTCGGAGACCCAGTACTTC
>TRBV7-3|TRBJ1-6|.|.
CASSNPESRASFRSPLHF
TGTGCCAGCAGCAACCCCGAGTCCCGGGCCTCGTTCCGTTCACCCCTCCACTTT
>TRBV10-3|TRBJ1-3|.|.
CAISESLVAGVGNTIYF
TGTGCCATCAGTGAGTCGTTGGTGGCAGGGGTTGGAAACACCATATATTTT